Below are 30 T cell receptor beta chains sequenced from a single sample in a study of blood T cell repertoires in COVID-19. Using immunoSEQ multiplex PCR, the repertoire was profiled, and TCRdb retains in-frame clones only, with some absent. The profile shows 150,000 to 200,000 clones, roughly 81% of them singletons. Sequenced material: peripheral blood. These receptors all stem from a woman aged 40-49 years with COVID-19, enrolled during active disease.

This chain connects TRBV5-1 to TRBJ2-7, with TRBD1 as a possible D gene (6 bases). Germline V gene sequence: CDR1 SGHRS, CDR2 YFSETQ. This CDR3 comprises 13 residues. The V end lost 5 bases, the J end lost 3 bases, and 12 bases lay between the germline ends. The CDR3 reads CASSLTGYYEQYF. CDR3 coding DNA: TGCGCCAGCAGTCTAACAGGGTACTACGAGCAGTACTTC.

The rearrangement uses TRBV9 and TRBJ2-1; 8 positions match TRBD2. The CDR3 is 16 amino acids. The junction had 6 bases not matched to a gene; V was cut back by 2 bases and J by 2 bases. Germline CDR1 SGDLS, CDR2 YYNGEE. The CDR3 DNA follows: TGTGCCAGCAGCGTGGATAGCGGGGAAACCTACAATGAGCAGTTCTTC. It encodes CASSVDSGETYNEQFF.

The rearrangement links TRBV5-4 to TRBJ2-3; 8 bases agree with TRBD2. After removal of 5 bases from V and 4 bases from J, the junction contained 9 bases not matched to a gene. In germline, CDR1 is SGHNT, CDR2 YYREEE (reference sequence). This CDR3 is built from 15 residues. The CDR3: CASRKSGSGADTQYF. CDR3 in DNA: TGTGCCAGCAGAAAGAGCGGGAGCGGCGCAGATACGCAGTATTTT.

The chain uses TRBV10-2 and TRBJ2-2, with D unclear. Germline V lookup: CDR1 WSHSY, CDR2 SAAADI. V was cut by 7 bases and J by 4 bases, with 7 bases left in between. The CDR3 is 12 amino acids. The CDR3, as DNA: TGCGCCAGCACTACCTCCACCGGGGAGCTGTTTTTT. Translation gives CASTTSTGELFF.

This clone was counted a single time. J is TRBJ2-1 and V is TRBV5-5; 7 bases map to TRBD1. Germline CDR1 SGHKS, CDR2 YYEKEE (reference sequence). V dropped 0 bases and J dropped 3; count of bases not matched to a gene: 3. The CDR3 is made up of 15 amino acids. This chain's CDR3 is CASSLVGDSYNEQFF. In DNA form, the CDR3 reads TGTGCCAGCAGCTTGGTTGGGGACAGCTACAATGAGCAGTTCTTC. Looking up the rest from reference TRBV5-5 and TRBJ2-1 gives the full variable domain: DAGVTQSPTHLIKTRGQQVTLRCSPISGHKSVSWYQQVLGQGPQFIFQYYEKEERGRGNFPDRFSARQFPNYSSELNVNALLLGDSALYLCASSLVGDSYNEQFFGPGTRLTVL.

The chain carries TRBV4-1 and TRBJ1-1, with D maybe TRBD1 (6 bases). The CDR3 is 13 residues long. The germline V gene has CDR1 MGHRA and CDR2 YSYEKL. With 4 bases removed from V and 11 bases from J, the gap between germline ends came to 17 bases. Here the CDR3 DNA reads TGCGCCAGCAGCCCGGATTCAGGGGCCCGGGCTTTCTTT. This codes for CASSPDSGARAFF.

The CDR3 DNA follows: TGTGCCAGCAGTTTTCTAGCGGGGGGTTACAATGAGCAGTTCTTC. Its protein product is CASSFLAGGYNEQFF. The gene calls are TRBV27 and TRBJ2-1, with 11 bases fitting TRBD2. The trim removed 3 bases at V and 4 bases at J, leaving 2 bases unmatched. The germline gives CDR1 MNHEY, CDR2 SMNVEV (reference sequence). This CDR3 is built from 15 residues.

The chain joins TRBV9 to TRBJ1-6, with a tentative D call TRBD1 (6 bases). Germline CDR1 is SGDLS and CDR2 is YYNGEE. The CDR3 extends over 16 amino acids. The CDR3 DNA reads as TGTGCTTCAAGGGGAGGGGGAAGCTCCTATAATTCACCCCTCCACTTT. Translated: CASRGGGSSYNSPLHF.

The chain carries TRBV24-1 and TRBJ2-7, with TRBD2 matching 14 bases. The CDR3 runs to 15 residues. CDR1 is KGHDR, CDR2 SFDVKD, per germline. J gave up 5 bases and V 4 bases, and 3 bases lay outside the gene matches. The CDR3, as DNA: TGTGCCACCAGTGAAGGGACTAGCGGGAGCAACGAGCAGTACTTC. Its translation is CATSEGTSGSNEQYF.

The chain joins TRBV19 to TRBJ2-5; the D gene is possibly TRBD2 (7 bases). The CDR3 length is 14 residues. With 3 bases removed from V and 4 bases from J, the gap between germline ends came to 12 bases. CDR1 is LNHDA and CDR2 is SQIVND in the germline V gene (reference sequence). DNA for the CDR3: TGTGCCAGTAGTATTGGACTAGGGGGAGAGACCCAGTACTTC. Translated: CASSIGLGGETQYF.

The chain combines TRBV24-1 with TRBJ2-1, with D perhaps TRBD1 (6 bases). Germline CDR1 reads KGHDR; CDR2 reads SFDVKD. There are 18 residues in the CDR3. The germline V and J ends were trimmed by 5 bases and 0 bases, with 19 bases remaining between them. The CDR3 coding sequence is TGTGCCACCAGTGGCCAAACAGGGTCCAATTTCTCCTACAATGAGCAGTTCTTC. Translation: CATSGQTGSNFSYNEQFF.

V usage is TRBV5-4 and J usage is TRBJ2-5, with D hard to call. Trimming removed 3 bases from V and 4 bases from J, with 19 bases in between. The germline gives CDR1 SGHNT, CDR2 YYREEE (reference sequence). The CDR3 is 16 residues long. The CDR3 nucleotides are TGTGCCAGCAGCTCCTCGGGTAGATCGGTAGGAGAGACCCAGTACTTC. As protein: CASSSSGRSVGETQYF. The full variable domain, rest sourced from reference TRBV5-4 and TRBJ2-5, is ETGVTQSPTHLIKTRGQQVTLRCSSQSGHNTVSWYQQALGQGPQFIFQYYREEENGRGNFPPRFSGLQFPNYSSELNVNALELDDSALYLCASSSSGRSVGETQYFGPGTRLLVL.

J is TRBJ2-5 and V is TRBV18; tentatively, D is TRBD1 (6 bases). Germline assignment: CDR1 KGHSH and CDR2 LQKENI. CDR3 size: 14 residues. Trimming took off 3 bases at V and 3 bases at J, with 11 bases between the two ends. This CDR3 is CASSPVRTEETQYF. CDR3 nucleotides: TGTGCCAGCTCACCGGTGCGGACAGAAGAGACCCAGTACTTC.

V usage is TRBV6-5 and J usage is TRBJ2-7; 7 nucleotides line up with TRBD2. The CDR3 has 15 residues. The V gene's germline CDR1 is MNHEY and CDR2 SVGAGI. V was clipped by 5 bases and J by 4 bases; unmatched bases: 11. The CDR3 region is CASSQIAGGNYEQYV. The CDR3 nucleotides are TGTGCCAGCAGTCAAATAGCGGGTGGAAATTACGAGCAGTACGTC.

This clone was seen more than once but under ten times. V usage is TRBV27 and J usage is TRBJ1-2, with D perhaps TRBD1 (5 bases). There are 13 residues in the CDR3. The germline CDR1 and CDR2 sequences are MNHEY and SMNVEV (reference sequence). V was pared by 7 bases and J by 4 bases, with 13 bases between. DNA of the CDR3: TGTGCCAGCACCCGACAGCTGGGCTATGGCTACACCTTC. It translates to CASTRQLGYGYTF.

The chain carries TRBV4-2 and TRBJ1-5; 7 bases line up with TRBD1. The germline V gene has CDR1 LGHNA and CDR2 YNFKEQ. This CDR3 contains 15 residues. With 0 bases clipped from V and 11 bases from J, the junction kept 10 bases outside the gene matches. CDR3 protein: CASSQDSGQVTTQHF. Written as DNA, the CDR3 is TGTGCCAGCAGCCAAGACTCAGGACAGGTCACTACCCAGCATTTT.

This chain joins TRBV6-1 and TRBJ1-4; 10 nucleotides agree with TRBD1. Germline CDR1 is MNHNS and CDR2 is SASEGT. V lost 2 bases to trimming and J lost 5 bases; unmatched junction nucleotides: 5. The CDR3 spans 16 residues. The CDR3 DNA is TGTGCCAGCAGTGAATTAGGGGGACAGGGGAATGAAAAACTGTTTTTT. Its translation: CASSELGGQGNEKLFF.

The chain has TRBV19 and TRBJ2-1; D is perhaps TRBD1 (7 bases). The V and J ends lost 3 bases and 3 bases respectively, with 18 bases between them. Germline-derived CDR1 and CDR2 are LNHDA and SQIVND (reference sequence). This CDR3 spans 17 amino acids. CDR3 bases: TGTGCCAGTAGTATCCGGACAGGAATGGGACTCTACAATGAGCAGTTCTTC. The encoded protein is CASSIRTGMGLYNEQFF.

The CDR3 DNA sequence: TGTGCCAGCAGCTTAGTCGCAGGGGGCGGGAATGAGCAGTTCTTC. Protein: CASSLVAGGGNEQFF. The rearrangement links TRBV7-6 to TRBJ2-1, with 8 bases lining up with TRBD1. CDR3 size: 15 residues. In germline, CDR1 is SGHVS, CDR2 FNYEAQ. Trimming at V came to 1 base and at J to 7 bases, leaving 6 bases not matched to a gene. The full variable domain, rest sourced from reference TRBV7-6 and TRBJ2-1, is GAGVSQSPRYKVTKRGQDVALRCDPISGHVSLYWYRQALGQGPEFLTYFNYEAQQDKSGLPNDRFSAERPEGSISTLTIQRTEQRDSAMYRCASSLVAGGGNEQFFGPGTRLTVL.

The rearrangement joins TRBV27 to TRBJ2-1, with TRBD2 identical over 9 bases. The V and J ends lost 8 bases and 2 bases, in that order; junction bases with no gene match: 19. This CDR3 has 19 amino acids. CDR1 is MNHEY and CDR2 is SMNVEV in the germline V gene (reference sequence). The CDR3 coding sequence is TGTGCCAGCCGGAAAAGCGGGCTAGCGGGAATCGCCCCCTACAATGAGCAGTTCTTC. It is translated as CASRKSGLAGIAPYNEQFF.

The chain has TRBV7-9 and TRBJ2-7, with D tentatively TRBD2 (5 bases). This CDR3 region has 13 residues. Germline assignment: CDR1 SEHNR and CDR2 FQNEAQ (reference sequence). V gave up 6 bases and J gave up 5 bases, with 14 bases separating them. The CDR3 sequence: CASSSGELHEQYF. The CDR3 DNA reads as TGTGCCAGCAGTTCCGGGGAGTTACACGAGCAGTACTTC.

CDR3 sequence: CASSWDTSYGYTF. The DNA for the CDR3 is TGTGCCAGCAGTTGGGACACTTCCTATGGCTACACCTTC. This sequence joins TRBV6-5 and TRBJ1-2; D might be TRBD1 (6 bases). Germline V gene data show CDR1 as MNHEY and CDR2 as SVGAGI. CDR3 length: 13 residues. V was clipped by 4 bases and J by 4 bases, with 10 bases between them.

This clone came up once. CDR3 coding DNA: TGTGCCAGCACGGGGGGGGATGAGCAGTTCTTC. This encodes CASTGGDEQFF. This rearrangement joins TRBV2 to TRBJ2-1, with 8 bases that match TRBD2. Trimming cost V 7 bases and J 8 bases; bases outside gene matches: 1. This CDR3 is 11 amino acids long. Germline CDR1 SNHLY, CDR2 FYNNEI. Filled out from reference TRBV2 and TRBJ2-1, the complete variable domain reads EPEVTQTPSHQVTQMGQEVILRCVPISNHLYFYWYRQILGQKVEFLVSFYNNEISEKSEIFDDQFSVERPDGSNFTLKIRSTKLEDSAMYFCASTGGDEQFFGPGTRLTVL.

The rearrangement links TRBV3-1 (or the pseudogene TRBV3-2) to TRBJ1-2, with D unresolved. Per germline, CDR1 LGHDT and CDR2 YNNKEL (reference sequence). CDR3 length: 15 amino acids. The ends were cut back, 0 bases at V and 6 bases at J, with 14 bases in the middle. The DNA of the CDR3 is TGTGCCAGCAGCCAAGATCACGGTGACTGGAATGGCTACACCTTC. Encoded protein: CASSQDHGDWNGYTF.

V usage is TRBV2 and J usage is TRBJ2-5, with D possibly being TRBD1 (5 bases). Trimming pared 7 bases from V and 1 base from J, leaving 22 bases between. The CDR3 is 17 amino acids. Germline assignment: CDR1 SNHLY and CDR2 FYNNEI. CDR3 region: CASKIDNRLLAQETQYF. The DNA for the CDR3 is TGTGCCAGCAAAATCGATAACAGGTTATTAGCCCAAGAGACCCAGTACTTC.

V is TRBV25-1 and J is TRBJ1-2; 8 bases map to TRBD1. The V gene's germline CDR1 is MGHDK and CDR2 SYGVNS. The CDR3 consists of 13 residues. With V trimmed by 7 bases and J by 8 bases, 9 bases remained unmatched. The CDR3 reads CASTLGTGLGYTF. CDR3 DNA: TGTGCCAGCACTCTCGGGACAGGCTTGGGCTACACCTTC.

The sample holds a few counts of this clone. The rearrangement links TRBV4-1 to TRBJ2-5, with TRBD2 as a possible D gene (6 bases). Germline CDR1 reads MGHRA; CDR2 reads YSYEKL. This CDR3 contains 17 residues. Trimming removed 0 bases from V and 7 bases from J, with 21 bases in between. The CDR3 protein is CASSQDPTSRGVGTQYF. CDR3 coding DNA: TGCGCCAGCAGCCAAGACCCGACTAGTCGCGGGGTGGGGACCCAGTACTTC.

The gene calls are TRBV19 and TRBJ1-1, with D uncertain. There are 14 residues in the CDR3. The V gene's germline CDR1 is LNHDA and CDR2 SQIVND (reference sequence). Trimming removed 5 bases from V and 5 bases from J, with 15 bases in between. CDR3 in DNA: TGTGCCAGTAGTCTCGACGGAGGTAGAACTGAAGCTTTCTTT. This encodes CASSLDGGRTEAFF.

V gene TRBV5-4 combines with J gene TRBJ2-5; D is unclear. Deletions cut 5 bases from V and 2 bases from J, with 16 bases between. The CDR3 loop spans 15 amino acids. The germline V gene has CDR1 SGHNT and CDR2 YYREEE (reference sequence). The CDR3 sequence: CASRAELQPQETQYF. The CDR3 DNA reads TGTGCCAGCAGGGCGGAGCTACAACCGCAAGAGACCCAGTACTTC.

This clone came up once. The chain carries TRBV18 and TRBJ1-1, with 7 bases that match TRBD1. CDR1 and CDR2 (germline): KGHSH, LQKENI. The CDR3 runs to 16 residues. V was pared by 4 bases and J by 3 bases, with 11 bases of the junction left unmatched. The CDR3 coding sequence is TGTGCCAGCTCACGGGGTAGACAGGGCAGGGACACTGAAGCTTTCTTT. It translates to CASSRGRQGRDTEAFF.